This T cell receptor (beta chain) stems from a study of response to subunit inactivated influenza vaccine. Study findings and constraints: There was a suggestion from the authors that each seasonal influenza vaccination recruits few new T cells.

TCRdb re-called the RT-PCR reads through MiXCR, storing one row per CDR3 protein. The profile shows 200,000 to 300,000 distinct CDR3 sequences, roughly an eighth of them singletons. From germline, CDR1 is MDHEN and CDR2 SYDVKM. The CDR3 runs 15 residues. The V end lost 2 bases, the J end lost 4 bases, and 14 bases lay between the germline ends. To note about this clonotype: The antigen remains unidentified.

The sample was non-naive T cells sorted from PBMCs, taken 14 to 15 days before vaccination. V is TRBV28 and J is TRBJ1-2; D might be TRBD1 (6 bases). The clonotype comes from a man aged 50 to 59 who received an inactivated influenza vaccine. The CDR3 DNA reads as TGTGCCAGCAGTTTAAATCTAGGGGGGACCTATGGCTACACCTTC. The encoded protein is CASSLNLGGTYGYTF.